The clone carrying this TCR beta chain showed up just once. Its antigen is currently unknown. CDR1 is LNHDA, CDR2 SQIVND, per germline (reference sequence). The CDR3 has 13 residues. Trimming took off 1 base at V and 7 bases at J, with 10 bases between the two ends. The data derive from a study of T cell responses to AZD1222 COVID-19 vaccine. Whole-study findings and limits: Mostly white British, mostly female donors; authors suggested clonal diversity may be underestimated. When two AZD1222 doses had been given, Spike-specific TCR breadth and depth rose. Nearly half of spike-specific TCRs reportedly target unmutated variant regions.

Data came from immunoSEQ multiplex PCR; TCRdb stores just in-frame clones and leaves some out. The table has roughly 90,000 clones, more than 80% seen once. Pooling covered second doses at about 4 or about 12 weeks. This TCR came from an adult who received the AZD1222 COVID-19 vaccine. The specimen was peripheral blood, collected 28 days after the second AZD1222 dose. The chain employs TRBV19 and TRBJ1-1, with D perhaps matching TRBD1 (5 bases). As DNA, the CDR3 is TGTGCCAGTAGTATAGCCCCCCAGGGTGAAGCTTTCTTT. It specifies CASSIAPQGEAFF.